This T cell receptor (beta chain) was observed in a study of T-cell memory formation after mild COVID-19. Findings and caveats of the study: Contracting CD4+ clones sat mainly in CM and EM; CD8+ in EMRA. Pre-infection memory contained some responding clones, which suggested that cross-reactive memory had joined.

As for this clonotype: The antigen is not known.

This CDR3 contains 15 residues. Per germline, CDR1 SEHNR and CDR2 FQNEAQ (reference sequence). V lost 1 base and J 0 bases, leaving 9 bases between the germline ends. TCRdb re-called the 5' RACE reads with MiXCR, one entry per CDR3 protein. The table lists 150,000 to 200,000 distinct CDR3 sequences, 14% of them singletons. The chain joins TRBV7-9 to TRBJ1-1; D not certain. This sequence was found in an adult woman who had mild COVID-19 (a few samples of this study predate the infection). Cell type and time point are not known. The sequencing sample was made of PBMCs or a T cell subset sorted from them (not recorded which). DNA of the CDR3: TGTGCCAGCAGCTTAGTAGGTCAGGTGAACACTGAAGCTTTCTTT. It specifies CASSLVGQVNTEAFF.